This T cell receptor (beta chain) was observed in a study of T cell responses to AZD1222 COVID-19 vaccine. Assay used: immunoSEQ multiplex PCR; TCRdb lists only in-frame clones, some missing. Of roughly 140,000 clones in the sample, under 90% were seen once. CDR1 and CDR2 from the germline V gene are KGHSH and LQKENI. Deletions cut 3 bases from V and 9 bases from J, with 15 bases between. This CDR3 is 15 amino acids long. Sequenced material: peripheral blood, taken 28 days after the second AZD1222 dose. This TCR derives from an adult who received the AZD1222 COVID-19 vaccine. The gene calls are TRBV18 and TRBJ1-6, with unresolved D. This CDR3 reads CASSPDRYGGSPLHF. The CDR3 coding sequence is TGTGCCAGCTCACCGGACCGATATGGTGGTTCACCCCTCCACTTT.